The next 27 T cell receptor beta chains were all read from a single sample in a study of blood T cell repertoires in COVID-19. The protocol was immunoSEQ multiplex PCR, while the TCRdb copy is restricted to in-frame clones and leaves out a portion. The sample shows about 240,000 clones, roughly four fifths of them seen only once. The sequenced sample consisted of peripheral blood. The receptors stem from a woman in her 70s with acute or convalescent COVID-19.

This chain links TRBV20-1 with TRBJ1-1, with D perhaps TRBD1 (5 bases). The germline CDR1 and CDR2 sequences are DFQATT and SNEGSKA (reference sequence). The V and J ends lost 3 bases and 2 bases respectively, with 16 bases between them. The CDR3 consists of 15 residues. CDR3 in DNA: TGCAGTGCTAGTTTTCCCGGGCAGGGAAACACTGAAGCTTTCTTT. Translation gives CSASFPGQGNTEAFF.

The V gene is TRBV5-5, the J gene TRBJ2-1; 11 nucleotides agree with TRBD1. With V trimmed by 3 bases and J by 7 bases, 9 bases remained unmatched. The CDR3 extends over 16 amino acids. Germline CDR1 reads SGHKS; CDR2 reads YYEKEE (reference sequence). The CDR3, as DNA: TGTGCCAGCAGCTCCTTCCGGGACAGGGGGGAGAATGAGCAGTTCTTC. Amino acid sequence: CASSSFRDRGENEQFF.

The chain uses TRBV7-9 and TRBJ2-5, with D perhaps matching TRBD2 (7 bases). Trimming left V 5 bases short and J 3 bases short, with 16 bases between. The CDR3 contains 15 residues. Germline lookup yields CDR1 SEHNR and CDR2 FQNEAQ (reference sequence). CDR3 DNA sequence: TGTGCCAGCAGCCGAAGCGGGGCAGGGGAAGAGACCCAGTACTTC. This sequence encodes CASSRSGAGEETQYF.

The chain recombines TRBV7-2 with TRBJ1-2; 11 bases match TRBD1. Trimming took 5 bases from V and 8 from J; bases not matched to a gene: 7. The CDR3 spans 14 residues. Germline V CDR1 and CDR2: SGHTA, FQGNSA. The CDR3, as DNA: TGTGCCAGCAGCCCGGGACAGGGGGAATGGGGCTACACCTTC. Translated: CASSPGQGEWGYTF.

This chain links TRBV5-1 with TRBJ2-7; D is uncertain. Looked up from germline, CDR1 is SGHRS and CDR2 is YFSETQ. The CDR3 sequence is 14 residues long. V lost 0 bases, J lost 1 base, and 8 bases lay in between. DNA of the CDR3: TGCGCCAGCAGCTTGGGACAACCGTCCTACGAGCAGTACTTC. It codes for CASSLGQPSYEQYF.

The rearrangement joins TRBV23-1 to TRBJ2-7; possible D gene TRBD2, 6 bases. TRBV23-1 is labeled an ORF, and its function is uncertain. The CDR3 is 17 amino acids. V gave up 0 bases and J gave up 0 bases, with 15 bases separating them. In DNA, the CDR3 is TGCGCCAGCAGTCAATCCGAAATTTGCGGGGACTCCTACGAGCAGTACTTC. Protein: CASSQSEICGDSYEQYF.

The rearrangement uses TRBV7-2 and TRBJ2-2; TRBD1 aligns across 7 bases. J gave up 4 bases and V 4 bases, and 6 bases lay outside the gene matches. This CDR3 comprises 15 residues. Germline CDR1 and CDR2: SGHTA and FQGNSA. The DNA for the CDR3 is TGTGCCAGCAGCTCACAGGGGCTCCTCACCGGGGAGCTGTTTTTT. Translation: CASSSQGLLTGELFF.

This clone was recorded once. The chain joins TRBV7-2 to TRBJ2-7; a possible D gene is TRBD2 (6 bases). Germline values: CDR1 SGHTA, CDR2 FQGNSA. V was cut by 1 base and J by 0 bases, with 13 bases left in between. This CDR3 region has 16 residues. CDR3 loop: CASSLGPDGSSYEQYF. The CDR3 coding sequence is TGTGCCAGCAGCTTAGGTCCGGACGGGAGCTCCTACGAGCAGTACTTC.

The chain combines TRBV5-6 with TRBJ2-5; 8 bases match TRBD1. Germline-derived CDR1 and CDR2 are SGHDT and YYEEEE. The junction had 4 bases not matched to a gene; V was cut back by 2 bases and J by 4 bases. This CDR3 region has 14 residues. In DNA, the CDR3 is TGTGCCAGCAGCTTACCGGGACAGGCAGAGACCCAGTACTTC. This translates into CASSLPGQAETQYF.

V is TRBV7-2 and J is TRBJ2-7; 7 nucleotides line up with TRBD1. This CDR3 comprises 15 residues. Germline V gene sequence: CDR1 SGHTA, CDR2 FQGNSA. Losses at the gene ends were 6 bases for V and 0 bases for J; bases not matched to a gene: 8. The CDR3 bases are TGTGCCAGCAGTTTGGACAGGAACCCCTCCTACGAGCAGTACTTC. It is translated as CASSLDRNPSYEQYF.

The J gene is TRBJ1-1, the V gene TRBV29-1, with unresolved D. V was cut by 3 bases and J by 2 bases, with 7 bases left in between. CDR3 length: 12 residues. Germline V CDR1 and CDR2: SQVTM, ANQGSEA. This chain's CDR3 is CSVDPLNTEAFF. In nucleotides, the CDR3 is TGCAGCGTTGACCCCCTCAACACTGAAGCTTTCTTT.

This clone was picked up a small number of times. The V call is TRBV5-1, the J call TRBJ1-1; TRBD1 might be the D (6 bases). V dropped 0 bases and J dropped 3 bases, with 12 bases sitting between them. From germline, CDR1 is SGHRS and CDR2 YFSETQ. This CDR3 is 15 amino acids long. DNA of the CDR3: TGCGCCAGCAGCTTGGAAGGGGGAGGGTACACTGAAGCTTTCTTT. Translated, it gives CASSLEGGGYTEAFF.

V gene TRBV2 combines with J gene TRBJ1-5, with D possibly being TRBD1 (5 bases). The CDR3 is made up of 12 amino acids. V was cut by 8 bases and J by 7 bases, with 12 bases left in between. Germline V gene lookup returns CDR1 SNHLY and CDR2 FYNNEI. The CDR3 sequence is CASGGSGQPQHF. CDR3 sequence (DNA): TGTGCCAGCGGGGGGTCGGGGCAGCCCCAGCATTTT.

This chain uses TRBV5-1 with TRBJ1-4; perhaps TRBD1 as D (6 bases). Trimming pared 1 base from V and 3 bases from J, leaving 10 bases between. CDR1 and CDR2 from the germline V gene are SGHRS and YFSETQ. The CDR3 contains 15 residues. CDR3 coding DNA: TGCGCCAGCAGCTTGACAGGGACATCTAATGAAAAACTGTTTTTT. Its translation is CASSLTGTSNEKLFF.

CDR3 in DNA: TGCAGCGGTGGCACAGATACGCAGTATTTT. This sequence encodes CSGGTDTQYF. This rearrangement joins TRBV20-1 to TRBJ2-3, with D hard to call. The CDR3 extends over 10 amino acids. The germline CDR1 and CDR2 sequences are DFQATT and SNEGSKA (reference sequence).

The chain is built from TRBV28 and TRBJ1-4; TRBD1 matches at 8 bases. Germline lookup yields CDR1 MDHEN and CDR2 SYDVKM. V shed 5 bases, J shed 6 bases, and the junction held 5 bases outside the gene matches. The CDR3 sequence is 14 residues long. The CDR3 region is CASSTQGADEKLFF. CDR3 nucleotide sequence: TGTGCCAGCAGTACCCAGGGGGCAGATGAAAAACTGTTTTTT. Based on the CDR3 plus reference TRBV28 and TRBJ1-4, the full variable domain is DVKVTQSSRYLVKRTGEKVFLECVQDMDHENMFWYRQDPGLGLRLIYFSYDVKMKEKGDIPEGYSVSREKKERFSLILESASTNQTSMYLCASSTQGADEKLFFGSGTQLSVL.

This sequence joins TRBV19 and TRBJ1-1; TRBD1 aligns across 8 bases. Germline V gene sequence: CDR1 LNHDA, CDR2 SQIVND (reference sequence). J lost 7 bases, V lost 3 bases, and 7 bases had no gene match. The CDR3 has 14 residues. The CDR3 coding sequence is TGTGCCAGTAGTATCCCGGGACAGGTCCTTGAAGCTTTCTTT. Protein: CASSIPGQVLEAFF.

The chain links TRBV6-5 to TRBJ2-1; 9 nucleotides align to TRBD1. The CDR3 sequence is 13 residues long. Germline CDR1 is MNHEY and CDR2 is SVGAGI. J lost 7 bases, V lost 7 bases, and 5 bases had no gene match. In DNA form, the CDR3 reads TGTGCCAGCAACTCCGGGACAGGGAATGAGCAGTTCTTC. Protein sequence: CASNSGTGNEQFF.

This chain connects TRBV9 to TRBJ1-6; no reliable D call. Trimming removed 0 bases at V and 4 bases at J, with 8 bases between. There are 15 residues in the CDR3. CDR1 is SGDLS and CDR2 is YYNGEE in the germline V gene. The DNA for the CDR3 is TGTGCCAGCAGCGTAGTAGACGGGTATAATTCACCCCTCCACTTT. This translates into CASSVVDGYNSPLHF.

As DNA, the CDR3 is TGTGCCATCAGTTCAGGGGTTGAGACCCAGTACTTC. It encodes CAISSGVETQYF. The V and J genes are TRBV10-3 and TRBJ2-5, with a possible D match to TRBD1 (6 bases). V shed 5 bases and J shed 5 bases, with 9 bases lying between them. The CDR3 totals 12 residues. From germline, CDR1 is ENHRY and CDR2 SYGVKD.

CDR3 region: CASSHPLAGGQDTQYF. CDR3 DNA sequence: TGTGCCAGCAGCCACCCCCTAGCGGGGGGGCAAGATACGCAGTATTTT. The chain recombines TRBV3-1 (or the pseudogene TRBV3-2) with TRBJ2-3; TRBD2 matches at 12 bases. The CDR3 loop spans 16 amino acids. J was trimmed by 5 bases and V by 3 bases; bases with no gene match: 6. The V gene's germline CDR1 is LGHDT and CDR2 YNNKEL (reference sequence).

The V call is TRBV3-1 (or the pseudogene TRBV3-2), the J call TRBJ1-1; 7 nucleotides line up with TRBD1. Germline V gives CDR1 LGHDT, CDR2 YNNKEL (reference sequence). CDR3 size: 15 residues. J lost 2 bases, V lost 1 base, and 4 bases had no gene match. The CDR3 protein is CASSQVGQVNTEAFF. The CDR3 DNA is TGTGCCAGCAGCCAAGTAGGACAGGTTAACACTGAAGCTTTCTTT.

This clone has a handful of counts. The rearrangement joins TRBV29-1 to TRBJ1-2; D not certain. Germline CDR1 reads SQVTM; CDR2 reads ANQGSEA. The CDR3 consists of 13 residues. V gave up 3 bases and J gave up 4 bases, with 12 bases separating them. For the CDR3, the DNA is TGCAGCGTTGATCTGGGAACTAGCTATGGCTACACCTTC. It is translated as CSVDLGTSYGYTF.

The chain is built from TRBV7-9 and TRBJ1-1; D remains ambiguous. Per germline, CDR1 SEHNR and CDR2 FQNEAQ (reference sequence). V was pared by 4 bases and J by 8 bases, with 17 bases between. The CDR3 contains 14 residues. CDR3: CASSSMSGDTEAFF. Written as DNA, the CDR3 is TGTGCCAGCAGCTCCATGTCGGGTGATACCGAAGCTTTCTTT.

This chain uses TRBV5-6 with TRBJ1-3; D unresolved. The CDR3 has 15 residues. V gave up 1 base and J gave up 5 bases, with 13 bases separating them. Looked up from germline, CDR1 is SGHDT and CDR2 is YYEEEE. CDR3 sequence: CASSLFGRPRNTIYF. The CDR3 coding sequence is TGTGCCAGCAGCTTGTTTGGCAGGCCCCGAAACACCATATATTTT. Full variable domain (outside the CDR3, taken from reference TRBV5-6 and TRBJ1-3): DAGVTQSPTHLIKTRGQQVTLRCSPKSGHDTVSWYQQALGQGPQFIFQYYEEEERQRGNFPDRFSGHQFPNYSSELNVNALLLGDSALYLCASSLFGRPRNTIYFGEGSWLTVV.

This chain links TRBV25-1 with TRBJ1-4; the D gene is possibly TRBD1 (6 bases). CDR1 and CDR2 from the germline V gene are MGHDK and SYGVNS. Trimming took 3 bases from V and 8 from J, leaving 16 bases between them. The CDR3 is 15 residues long. CDR3 in amino acids: CASSENGRGGEKLFF. CDR3 nucleotide sequence: TGTGCCAGCAGTGAGAATGGCAGGGGTGGGGAAAAACTGTTTTTT.

This clone was observed once. A much larger clone lies one base from this, so it may be a read error. The V call is TRBV11-2, the J call TRBJ2-3, with 8 positions matching TRBD2. The CDR3 totals 14 residues. The V gene's germline CDR1 is SGHAT and CDR2 FQNNGV. With V trimmed by 4 bases and J by 2 bases, 2 bases remained unmatched. CDR3 bases: TGTGCCAGCAGCTCGGGGGGGGACACAGATACGCAGTATTTT. It codes for CASSSGGDTDTQYF.